The 21 T cell receptor beta chains in this list originate from one sample, sequenced in a study of CD8 T cells in Susac syndrome. Reverse transcription of about 0.5 to 1 ug RNA was carried out with random hexamers. TCRdb reanalysed the immunoSEQ multiplex PCR reads using MiXCR and keeps one entry per CDR3 protein. The sample lists under 200,000 distinct CDR3 sequences, approximately 95% seen once, with approximately 0.12% in the top ten. The specimen was CD4+ T cells from PBMCs. The source of these receptors is a human donor with Susac syndrome.

The chain couples TRBV28 to TRBJ2-1; unclear D gene. The germline gives CDR1 MDHEN, CDR2 SYDVKM. With 8 bases removed from V and 10 bases from J, the gap between germline ends came to 21 bases. The CDR3 totals 14 residues. CDR3 nucleotide sequence: TGTGCCAGCCTCCTTGGCGGCACAGTGGGGGAGCAGTTCTTC. Its protein product is CASLLGGTVGEQFF.

The V gene is TRBV3-1, the J gene TRBJ1-2, with D unclear. From germline, CDR1 is LGHDT and CDR2 YNNKEL (reference sequence). Trimming removed 4 bases from V and 6 bases from J, with 9 bases in between. The CDR3 loop spans 12 amino acids. The CDR3 protein is CASSRRLHGYTF. The DNA for the CDR3 is TGTGCCAGCAGCCGTCGCTTACATGGCTACACCTTC.

This rearrangement joins TRBV12-3 or TRBV12-4 to TRBJ2-6; 8 nucleotides agree with TRBD1. V trimming: 6 bases; J trimming: 7 bases; junction bases outside the gene matches: 11. This CDR3 has 16 amino acids. In DNA, the CDR3 is TGTGCCAGCAGCCCCCAGGGGGCGCGAAGCGCCAACGTCCTGACTTTC. It specifies CASSPQGARSANVLTF.

The V call is TRBV29-1, the J call TRBJ1-1; D is ambiguous. This CDR3 spans 11 amino acids. Germline V lookup: CDR1 SQVTM, CDR2 ANQGSEA. V was clipped by 5 bases and J by 1 base, with 5 bases between them. Written as DNA, the CDR3 is TGCAGCGTTCTCGGGAACACTGAAGCTTTCTTT. Protein product: CSVLGNTEAFF.

A single count supports this clonotype. This chain connects TRBV18 to TRBJ2-3; D not certain. CDR1 is KGHSH, CDR2 LQKENI, per germline. Trimming took off 0 bases at V and 4 bases at J, with 14 bases between the two ends. The CDR3 has 16 residues. The DNA for the CDR3 is TGTGCCAGCTCACCACCGGCAATGACGGGCCCAGATACGCAGTATTTT. As protein: CASSPPAMTGPDTQYF. The full variable domain, rest sourced from reference TRBV18 and TRBJ2-3, is NAGVMQNPRHLVRRRGQEARLRCSPMKGHSHVYWYRQLPEEGLKFMVYLQKENIIDESGMPKERFSAEFPKEGPSILRIQQVVRGDSAAYFCASSPPAMTGPDTQYFGPGTRLTVL.

The chain links TRBV11-2 to TRBJ2-4; D is ambiguous. Deletions cut 1 base from V and 7 bases from J, with 14 bases between. This CDR3 region has 15 residues. Germline loops: CDR1 SGHAT, CDR2 FQNNGV. CDR3 sequence: CASSLGFAQANIQYF. The CDR3 coding sequence is TGTGCCAGCAGCTTAGGATTCGCCCAAGCCAACATTCAGTACTTC.

This clonotype appeared a single time. CDR3 sequence (DNA): TGTGCCAGCTCACCACGTAGCGGGAGGGCCGATGAGCAGTTCTTC. This encodes CASSPRSGRADEQFF. The V call is TRBV18, the J call TRBJ2-1, with 11 positions matching TRBD2. Germline CDR1 and CDR2: KGHSH and LQKENI. V gave up 1 base and J gave up 8 bases; unmatched junction bases: 4. The CDR3 consists of 15 residues.

The rearrangement links TRBV24-1 to TRBJ2-1, with 7 bases fitting TRBD1. The germline V gene has CDR1 KGHDR and CDR2 SFDVKD. The length of the CDR3 is 15 residues. The V segment lost 7 bases and the J segment 3 bases; nucleotides outside the gene matches: 8. Here the CDR3 DNA reads TGTGCCACCAGCTTCGGGACAGCGAACTACAATGAGCAGTTCTTC. This gives the protein CATSFGTANYNEQFF.

This clonotype was detected only once. The chain combines TRBV20-1 with TRBJ2-3; tentative D call: TRBD2 (6 bases). The CDR3 totals 13 residues. Germline V gives CDR1 DFQATT, CDR2 SNEGSKA (reference sequence). The germline V and J ends were trimmed by 0 bases and 4 bases, with 8 bases remaining between them. The CDR3 bases are TGCAGTGCTAGAGAACTAGCAGCAGATACGCAGTATTTT. Its protein product is CSARELAADTQYF.

The chain recombines TRBV4-1 with TRBJ2-7; D possibly matches TRBD1 or TRBD2 (6 bases each). The CDR3 has 14 amino acids. Germline CDR1 reads MGHRA; CDR2 reads YSYEKL. The V and J ends lost 0 bases and 9 bases respectively, with 15 bases between them. CDR3 nucleotides: TGCGCCAGCAGCCAAGATAGGGGGGTCCTATGGCAGTACTTC. It encodes CASSQDRGVLWQYF.

V and J are TRBV20-1 and TRBJ1-5; D remains ambiguous. The CDR3 extends over 13 amino acids. Looked up from germline, CDR1 is DFQATT and CDR2 is SNEGSKA (reference sequence). V lost 5 bases and J lost 2, with 10 bases in between. In DNA form, the CDR3 reads TGCAGTGCTTGGTCTCAGGGCAATCAGCCCCAGCATTTT. Protein: CSAWSQGNQPQHF.

The genes are TRBV20-1 and TRBJ1-1, with a weak D call TRBD1 (6 bases). With 6 bases removed from V and 1 base from J, the gap between germline ends came to 15 bases. The CDR3 extends over 14 amino acids. CDR1 and CDR2 from the germline V gene are DFQATT and SNEGSKA (reference sequence). CDR3 amino acids: CSAFMGGGNTEAFF. The CDR3 bases are TGCAGTGCCTTCATGGGAGGGGGGAACACTGAAGCTTTCTTT.

The V call is TRBV4-3, the J call TRBJ2-1; D could derive from TRBD1 or TRBD2 (7 bases each). The CDR3 consists of 15 residues. The V end was cut by 4 bases, the J end by 9 bases, with 19 bases between. Per the germline V gene, CDR1 is LGHNA and CDR2 is YSLEER. Written as DNA, the CDR3 is TGCGCCAGCAGCCCGAGGGGGCGGGGGTTGTCTGAGCAGTTCTTC. Translating it yields CASSPRGRGLSEQFF.

V and J are TRBV20-1 and TRBJ2-3; 13 nucleotides line up with TRBD2. The CDR3 is 17 amino acids. Germline loops: CDR1 DFQATT, CDR2 SNEGSKA (reference sequence). J gave up 5 bases and V 6 bases, and 14 bases lay outside the gene matches. In DNA, the CDR3 is TGCAGTGCCCCACGACCGGGACTAGCGGGACCCAGAGATACGCAGTATTTT. It yields the protein CSAPRPGLAGPRDTQYF.

V gene TRBV10-3 combines with J gene TRBJ2-2, with a tentative D call TRBD1 (6 bases). Deletions cut 2 bases from V and 0 bases from J, with 13 bases between. The length of the CDR3 is 17 residues. Germline V gives CDR1 ENHRY, CDR2 SYGVKD. CDR3 region: CAISERPTGPNTGELFF. CDR3 bases: TGTGCCATCAGTGAGAGACCGACAGGCCCGAACACCGGGGAGCTGTTTTTT.

The rearrangement links TRBV27 to TRBJ2-3; 10 nucleotides match TRBD2. Per germline, CDR1 MNHEY and CDR2 SMNVEV (reference sequence). With 6 bases clipped from V and 4 bases from J, the junction kept 7 bases outside the gene matches. The CDR3 has 15 residues. The CDR3 spells CASRGRTSGSDTQYF. The DNA for the CDR3 is TGTGCCAGCAGAGGTAGGACTAGCGGTTCAGATACGCAGTATTTT.

V and J are TRBV20-1 and TRBJ2-4, with TRBD2 as a possible D gene (5 bases). Trimming shortened V by 6 bases and J by 1 base, and 10 bases separated the two germline ends. CDR1 DFQATT and CDR2 SNEGSKA come from the germline V gene (reference sequence). This CDR3 is built from 13 residues. In nucleotides, the CDR3 is TGCAGTGCGAGACCGGGGGCCAAAAACATTCAGTACTTC. This gives the protein CSARPGAKNIQYF.

The J gene is TRBJ1-1, the V gene TRBV7-2; D unresolved. V shed 2 bases and J shed 1 base, with 8 bases lying between them. The CDR3 contains 14 residues. Germline V gene data show CDR1 as SGHTA and CDR2 as FQGNSA. Written as DNA, the CDR3 is TGTGCCAGCAGCTTAAGGGAGAGGAACACTGAAGCTTTCTTT. Its translation is CASSLRERNTEAFF.

The V and J genes are TRBV20-1 and TRBJ1-2; 8 bases match TRBD1. The V and J ends lost 4 bases and 4 bases, in that order; junction bases with no gene match: 8. Germline V gene data show CDR1 as DFQATT and CDR2 as SNEGSKA (reference sequence). The CDR3 is 14 residues long. CDR3 bases: TGCAGTGCTAACCTTCCACAGGGGGGCTATGGCTACACCTTC. This translates into CSANLPQGGYGYTF.

The chain has TRBV6-2 or TRBV6-3 and TRBJ2-2; no clear D. In germline, CDR1 is MNHEY, CDR2 SVGEGT. The V end lost 5 bases, the J end lost 4 bases, and 8 bases lay between the germline ends. The CDR3 has 13 amino acids. The CDR3 loop is CASSPTSTGELFF. The CDR3 DNA follows: TGTGCCAGCAGTCCGACTTCCACCGGGGAGCTGTTTTTT.

The CDR3 nucleotides read TGCGCCAGCAGCATCGCGCGGACAGCAGTTTACAATGAGCAGTTCTTC. Translation: CASSIARTAVYNEQFF. This chain links TRBV5-1 with TRBJ2-1, with TRBD1 as a possible D gene (6 bases). CDR3 length equals 16 residues. Germline values: CDR1 SGHRS, CDR2 YFSETQ. The germline V and J ends were trimmed by 4 bases and 4 bases, with 18 bases remaining between them.